The clone carrying this TCR beta chain showed up many times. The same CDR3 is also encoded by other DNA sequences in this sample. In the source study's methods: Variation in CDR3 across clinicopathological groups served as the basis for constructing a distant-metastasis classifier in papillary thyroid cancer. From the PCR reads, TCRdb re-called clones with MiXCR. The V and J calls were not made by the authors but by TCRdb's processing. The sample consists of 18,000 or so clones, over 20% of them appearing once. There were no patients who had received any treatment before thyroid surgery. The CDR3 sequence is 14 residues long. The V end lost 7 bases, the J end lost 1 base, and 10 bases lay between the germline ends. CDR1 and CDR2 (germline): MNHEY, SVGEGT. This sample stems from a study of metastatic and nonmetastatic thyroid tumors.

The genes are TRBV6-2 or TRBV6-3 and TRBJ2-2; D is perhaps TRBD1 or TRBD2 (6 bases each). This clonotype originated in a female donor with papillary thyroid cancer or a benign thyroid nodule (not recorded which). Some clones in this sample may be carry-over from other donors' samples. Sequencing was performed on tumor tissue. As DNA, the CDR3 is TGTGCCAGCAAGGGGGGAGTGAACACCGGGGAGCTGTTTTTT. It is translated as CASKGGVNTGELFF.